The 22 T cell receptor beta chains reported below all come from one sample, sequenced in a study of T-cell reconstitution after alpha-beta-depleted transplantation in children. The library targeted TCRbeta and was prepared with unique molecular identifiers. In TCRdb, the PCR reads were re-called with MiXCR into one record per CDR3 protein. The data show some 840,000 distinct CDR3 sequences, 15% to 20% seen once. Sequenced here: PBMCs, mostly from graft donor cells, sampled 360 days after TCRalphabeta/CD19-depleted stem cell transplant. The receptors stem from a male patient between 10 and 17 years old who had a stem cell transplant for acute lymphoblastic leukemia, so the T cells may come from the graft donor.

A few counts support this clonotype. This sequence joins TRBV24-1 and TRBJ2-1; possibly TRBD2 for D (6 bases). Germline V gene sequence: CDR1 KGHDR, CDR2 SFDVKD. The CDR3 extends over 15 amino acids. V lost 0 bases, J lost 6 bases, and 11 bases lay in between. The CDR3 sequence: CATSDLSGPGNEQFF. Here the CDR3 DNA reads TGTGCCACCAGTGATTTGAGCGGGCCTGGCAATGAGCAGTTCTTC.

The chain carries TRBV20-1 and TRBJ2-1; 11 bases align to TRBD2. Per germline, CDR1 DFQATT and CDR2 SNEGSKA (reference sequence). The CDR3 sequence is 15 residues long. J gave up 7 bases and V 6 bases, and 11 bases lay outside the gene matches. The CDR3 loop is CSALAGGHVRNEQFF. The CDR3 DNA follows: TGCAGTGCCTTAGCGGGAGGGCATGTAAGGAATGAGCAGTTCTTC.

In its sample, this clonotype was seen a few times. V and J are TRBV20-1 and TRBJ2-5; possible D gene TRBD1, 6 bases. This CDR3 has 15 amino acids. Germline V CDR1 and CDR2: DFQATT, SNEGSKA (reference sequence). V gave up 0 bases and J gave up 1 base, with 12 bases separating them. The CDR3 DNA follows: TGCAGTGCTAGAGAGTCCCGGACAGTCCAAGAGACCCAGTACTTC. Residues: CSARESRTVQETQYF.

This clonotype was detected ten times or more. This rearrangement joins TRBV6-5 to TRBJ2-7, with D hard to call. This CDR3 comprises 14 residues. V lost 0 bases to trimming and J lost 2 bases, with 8 bases between them. The V gene's germline CDR1 is MNHEY and CDR2 SVGAGI. In DNA form, the CDR3 reads TGTGCCAGCAGTTACTCCGACGGTCCCTACGAGCAGTACTTC. It translates to CASSYSDGPYEQYF.

This clonotype turned up a few times. CDR3 region: CASSQDRRTRGEQYF. In DNA form, the CDR3 reads TGCGCCAGCAGCCAAGATCGCCGGACTAGAGGCGAGCAGTACTTC. The chain has TRBV4-1 and TRBJ2-7, with TRBD2 matching 7 bases. This CDR3 is built from 15 residues. Losses at the gene ends were 0 bases for V and 6 bases for J; bases not matched to a gene: 8. CDR1 is MGHRA and CDR2 is YSYEKL in the germline V gene.

The CDR3, as DNA: TGTGCCAGCAGCTTATATTACCTGGTCTCCGGAACGAACACTGAAGCTTTCTTT. Its translation: CASSLYYLVSGTNTEAFF. The V and J genes are TRBV7-3 and TRBJ1-1; no firm D call. CDR1 is SGHTA, CDR2 FQGTGA, per germline. V lost 2 bases and J 1 base, leaving 20 bases between the germline ends. The CDR3 runs to 18 residues.

This sequence joins TRBV6-2 or TRBV6-3 and TRBJ2-5; D might be TRBD2 (5 bases). The V end lost 4 bases, the J end lost 2 bases, and 23 bases lay between the germline ends. Germline CDR1 and CDR2: MNHEY and SVGEGT. The length of the CDR3 is 18 residues. CDR3 DNA sequence: TGTGCCAGCAGTTCCCATCATAGAGCGGTGCGTCTACAAGAGACCCAGTACTTC. Amino acid sequence: CASSSHHRAVRLQETQYF.

This chain joins TRBV24-1 and TRBJ2-3, with D tentatively TRBD1 (7 bases). CDR1 is KGHDR, CDR2 SFDVKD, per germline. This CDR3 region has 15 residues. V shed 5 bases and J shed 4 bases, with 15 bases lying between them. The DNA for the CDR3 is TGTGCCACCAGTGGTAGACAGGGCGGGGCAGATACGCAGTATTTT. Protein product: CATSGRQGGADTQYF.

The chain links TRBV9 to TRBJ1-1, with TRBD1 matching 7 bases. Germline loops: CDR1 SGDLS, CDR2 YYNGEE. The CDR3 runs to 17 residues. V trimming: 3 bases; J trimming: 1 base; junction bases outside the gene matches: 12. The CDR3: CASSERGTGVGNTEAFF. The CDR3 DNA reads TGTGCCAGCAGCGAGAGGGGTACAGGGGTCGGGAACACTGAAGCTTTCTTT.

The rearrangement uses TRBV18 and TRBJ2-3, with 9 bases fitting TRBD1. The CDR3 has 16 amino acids. The V gene's germline CDR1 is KGHSH and CDR2 LQKENI. Trimming took 3 bases from V and 3 from J; bases not matched to a gene: 7. CDR3 sequence: CASSPRDRAYTDTQYF. In nucleotides, the CDR3 is TGTGCCAGCTCACCCCGGGACAGGGCCTATACAGATACGCAGTATTTT.

This clonotype was detected a few times. The chain combines TRBV6-2 or TRBV6-3 with TRBJ2-7, with TRBD1 matching over 10 bases. CDR3 length: 15 residues. J gave up 2 bases and V 6 bases, and 7 bases lay outside the gene matches. Looked up from germline, CDR1 is MNHEY and CDR2 is SVGEGT. CDR3 coding DNA: TGTGCCAGCAGATATGACAGGGGGCCCCCCTACGAGCAGTACTTC. Translated: CASRYDRGPPYEQYF.

In its sample, this clonotype was seen a few times. The V and J genes are TRBV7-6 and TRBJ2-1; 14 nucleotides agree with TRBD2. J gave up 5 bases and V 4 bases, and 10 bases lay outside the gene matches. This CDR3 comprises 18 residues. The germline CDR1 and CDR2 sequences are SGHVS and FNYEAQ. CDR3 amino acids: CASSSWTSGRLTHNEQFF. The CDR3 DNA follows: TGTGCCAGCAGCTCGTGGACTAGCGGGAGGCTGACGCACAATGAGCAGTTCTTC.

This clonotype has a handful of counts. This chain uses TRBV29-1 with TRBJ1-1, with 9 bases lining up with TRBD1. CDR1 SQVTM and CDR2 ANQGSEA come from the germline V gene. The J segment lost 11 bases and the V segment lost 3 bases, leaving 7 bases of the junction unmatched. The CDR3 is 12 residues long. The CDR3 here is CSVERTGVMAFF. The CDR3 nucleotides are TGCAGCGTTGAGAGGACAGGGGTAATGGCTTTCTTT.

This clonotype was observed a handful of times. This chain connects TRBV7-9 to TRBJ2-7; a possible D gene is TRBD1 (6 bases). CDR1 SEHNR and CDR2 FQNEAQ come from the germline V gene (reference sequence). The V end lost 0 bases, the J end lost 6 bases, and 9 bases lay between the germline ends. The CDR3 loop spans 13 amino acids. DNA for the CDR3: TGTGCCAGCAGCTTAGCGATCAGGGGCGAGCAGTACTTC. Protein product: CASSLAIRGEQYF.

This clonotype occurred a few times. The chain is built from TRBV2 and TRBJ2-7, with 15 bases fitting TRBD2. Germline CDR1 SNHLY, CDR2 FYNNEI. Germline trimming cut 6 bases from V and 6 bases from J; bases unmatched to any gene: 9. The CDR3 is made up of 16 amino acids. The DNA of the CDR3 is TGTGCCAGCAGCGGACTAGCGGGAGGGCCCTTCGGCGAGCAGTACTTC. It codes for CASSGLAGGPFGEQYF.

In its sample, this clonotype was seen a few times. The chain employs TRBV4-1 and TRBJ1-2, with D possibly being TRBD1 (5 bases). The CDR3 runs to 14 residues. Germline values: CDR1 MGHRA, CDR2 YSYEKL. V was clipped by 3 bases and J by 4 bases, with 12 bases between them. CDR3 bases: TGCGCCAGCAGCCACTTTAGACAGAGCTATGGCTACACCTTC. Protein product: CASSHFRQSYGYTF.

This clonotype has at least ten counts. The chain joins TRBV29-1 to TRBJ2-3; D remains ambiguous. Germline V gene data show CDR1 as SQVTM and CDR2 as ANQGSEA. The V and J ends lost 5 bases and 1 base respectively, with 7 bases between them. The CDR3 length is 12 residues. CDR3 protein: CSVTQGTDTQYF. The CDR3, as DNA: TGCAGCGTTACTCAGGGCACAGATACGCAGTATTTT.

In its sample, this clonotype was seen a few times. For the CDR3, the DNA is TGCGCCAGCAGCTTTCTTCCAGGGTGGGCGACTGAAGCTTTCTTT. It codes for CASSFLPGWATEAFF. The V gene is TRBV5-1, the J gene TRBJ1-1; tentatively, D is TRBD1 (5 bases). The V end lost 2 bases, the J end lost 5 bases, and 16 bases lay between the germline ends. CDR1 SGHRS and CDR2 YFSETQ come from the germline V gene. This CDR3 is 15 amino acids long.

This clonotype was counted a few times. This rearrangement joins TRBV5-1 to TRBJ2-7, with 8 positions matching TRBD2. Trimming at V came to 3 bases and at J to 5 bases, leaving 7 bases not matched to a gene. CDR1 is SGHRS, CDR2 YFSETQ, per germline. The CDR3 sequence is 14 residues long. The CDR3 region is CASSSSGSSHEQYF. The CDR3 DNA sequence: TGCGCCAGCAGCTCCAGCGGGAGTAGCCACGAGCAGTACTTC.

Only a few counts were recorded for this clonotype. The chain has TRBV29-1 and TRBJ2-7, with a tentative D call TRBD2 (7 bases). V lost 8 bases and J lost 4, with 18 bases in between. Per germline, CDR1 SQVTM and CDR2 ANQGSEA. This CDR3 comprises 13 residues. This chain's CDR3 is CSTEGDGRYEQYF. CDR3 nucleotides: TGCAGCACTGAGGGGGACGGGAGGTACGAGCAGTACTTC.

The chain recombines TRBV4-1 with TRBJ1-2; possible D gene TRBD1, 5 bases. This CDR3 contains 16 residues. Trimming stripped 1 base from V and 7 bases from J, with 19 bases between. Germline values: CDR1 MGHRA, CDR2 YSYEKL. CDR3 DNA: TGCGCCAGCAGCCAAGTGGGGGTGCCGAGTCTTGGTGGCTACACCTTC. The encoded protein is CASSQVGVPSLGGYTF.

The V call is TRBV20-1, the J call TRBJ2-7, with TRBD2 matching over 9 bases. This CDR3 has 13 residues. V trimming: 3 bases; J trimming: 3 bases; junction bases outside the gene matches: 3. CDR1 is DFQATT, CDR2 SNEGSKA, per germline (reference sequence). CDR3 residues: CSARTSGIYEQYF. The CDR3 DNA follows: TGCAGTGCTAGGACTAGCGGTATCTACGAGCAGTACTTC.